These 5 T cell receptor beta chains were sequenced from one sample in a study of T-cell memory formation after mild COVID-19. Each CDR3 protein gets one entry after TCRdb re-called the 5' RACE reads with MiXCR. The sample records about 240,000 distinct CDR3 sequences, more than 8% being singletons. The specimen was PBMCs or a T cell subset sorted from them (not recorded which). All receptors derive from a man between 18 and 35 years old who had mild COVID-19 (a few samples of this study predate the infection). Cell type and time point are not known.

This clonotype was detected only a few times. The chain combines TRBV6-2 or TRBV6-3 with TRBJ2-1; 11 bases line up with TRBD2. This CDR3 is 16 amino acids long. J gave up 2 bases and V 2 bases, and 2 bases lay outside the gene matches. CDR1 and CDR2 from the germline V gene are MNHEY and SVGEGT. CDR3 residues: CASSYGGLAAYNEQFF. In DNA form, the CDR3 reads TGTGCCAGCAGTTACGGGGGACTAGCGGCCTACAATGAGCAGTTCTTC.

There are a few counts of this clonotype. The V and J genes are TRBV7-2 and TRBJ2-2, with 7 nucleotides matching TRBD1. The CDR3 covers 15 residues. The junction had 6 bases not matched to a gene; V was cut back by 3 bases and J by 5 bases. CDR1 and CDR2 from the germline V gene are SGHTA and FQGNSA. DNA of the CDR3: TGTGCCAGCAGCTTTACAGGGGCGAGGACCGGGGAGCTGTTTTTT. It encodes CASSFTGARTGELFF.

In its sample, this clonotype was seen a few times. This rearrangement joins TRBV27 to TRBJ1-5, with a tentative D call TRBD1 (6 bases). The CDR3 is 14 residues long. With 7 bases removed from V and 0 bases from J, the gap between germline ends came to 10 bases. Germline assignment: CDR1 MNHEY and CDR2 SMNVEV (reference sequence). CDR3 region: CASNTGTSNQPQHF. The CDR3 region has the DNA TGTGCCAGCAATACAGGGACTAGCAATCAGCCCCAGCATTTT.

V is TRBV7-2 and J is TRBJ2-1; tentatively, D is TRBD1 or TRBD2 (7 bases each). Looked up from germline, CDR1 is SGHTA and CDR2 is FQGNSA. The CDR3 runs to 13 residues. The V end lost 4 bases, the J end lost 9 bases, and 13 bases lay between the germline ends. CDR3 bases: TGTGCCAGCAGCTCCGACAGGGAGGGTGAGCAGTTCTTC. Its translation is CASSSDREGEQFF. The full variable domain, in which reference TRBV7-2 and TRBJ2-1 provide the parts outside the CDR3, is GAGVSQSPSNKVTEKGKDVELRCDPISGHTALYWYRQSLGQGLEFLIYFQGNSAPDKSGLPSDRFSAERTGGSVSTLTIQRTQQEDSAVYLCASSSDREGEQFFGPGTRLTVL.

This chain links TRBV7-2 with TRBJ2-1; 12 bases fit TRBD2. Germline V gene lookup returns CDR1 SGHTA and CDR2 FQGNSA. The CDR3 length is 15 residues. V dropped 5 bases and J dropped 8; count of bases not matched to a gene: 7. The CDR3 region is CASSPLAGGLYEQFF. For the CDR3, the DNA is TGTGCCAGCAGCCCTCTAGCGGGGGGGCTGTATGAGCAGTTCTTC.